These 2 T cell receptor beta chains originate from one sample sequenced in a study of cytomegalovirus exposure and HLA in healthy donors. PCR employed 60 Vbeta and 13 Jbeta primers. TCRdb's table, derived via immunoSEQ multiplex PCR, lists solely in-frame clones and lacks some. Altogether 130,000 or so clones are present, around 8.5% being singletons, with the ten largest covering approximately 5%. Sequencing was done on a sample of PBMCs. The receptor source for this set is a man aged 35 to 55 in good health and CMV-seronegative.

This chain links TRBV6-5 with TRBJ2-1, with TRBD1 identical over 10 bases. Germline-derived CDR1 and CDR2 are MNHEY and SVGAGI. Trimming at V came to 5 bases and at J to 6 bases, leaving 7 bases not matched to a gene. This CDR3 is 15 amino acids long. CDR3 residues: CASSAGTGESNEQFF. In DNA form, the CDR3 reads TGTGCCAGCAGTGCCGGGACAGGGGAGAGCAATGAGCAGTTCTTC.

The chain is built from TRBV19 and TRBJ2-2; D is unresolved. The CDR3 has 12 residues. Germline V CDR1 and CDR2: LNHDA, SQIVND (reference sequence). V lost 4 bases to trimming and J lost 4 bases, with 4 bases between them. CDR3: CASSSLTGELFF. In nucleotides, the CDR3 is TGTGCCAGTAGTAGTCTCACCGGGGAGCTGTTTTTT.